This TCR beta chain was documented in a study of spatial heterogeneity in lung cancer. Time point in this sample: sample taken at primary tumor resection. Whole RNA obtained from tumor, nontumor lung or frozen PBMC underwent sequencing without sorting. Patients with untreated early-stage non-small cell lung cancer, numbering 55 to 80, were the donors. This CDR3 has 14 amino acids. Per the germline V gene, CDR1 is MNHEY and CDR2 is SVGAGI. Trimming left V 4 bases short and J 7 bases short, with 13 bases between. Notes on the study in general: Ubiquitous expanded tumor TCRs showed up in blood more at resection than follow-up.

TCR cDNA molecules each had a unique molecular identifier. One entry per CDR3 protein, called by TCRdb with MiXCR from the 5' RACE reads. The sample lists approximately 52,000 distinct CDR3 sequences, approximately 7% occurring once. Details on this clonotype: Antigen: not known.

This chain uses TRBV6-5 with TRBJ1-4, with no clear D. This clonotype was obtained from a female donor with early-stage non-small cell lung cancer. Sequenced here: PBMCs, sampled at surgery. CDR3 sequence (DNA): TGTGCCAGCAGTTTTCCCACCGGCGGTGAAAAACTGTTTTTT. As protein: CASSFPTGGEKLFF.